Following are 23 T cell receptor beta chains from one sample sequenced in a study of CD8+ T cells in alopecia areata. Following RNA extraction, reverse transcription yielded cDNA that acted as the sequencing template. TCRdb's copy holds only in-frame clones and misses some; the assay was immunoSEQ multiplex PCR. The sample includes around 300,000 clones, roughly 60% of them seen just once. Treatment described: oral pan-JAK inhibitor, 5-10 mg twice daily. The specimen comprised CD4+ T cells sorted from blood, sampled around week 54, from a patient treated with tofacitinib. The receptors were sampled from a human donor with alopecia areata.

CDR3 bases: TGTGCCTGGAGTTGGCGGGGGGACGATCAGCCCCAGCATTTT. This codes for CAWSWRGDDQPQHF. The rearrangement links TRBV30 to TRBJ1-5; D might be TRBD1 (5 bases). CDR3 length equals 14 residues. V lost 2 bases and J lost 5, with 13 bases in between. Germline CDR1 reads GTSNPN; CDR2 reads SVGIG (reference sequence).

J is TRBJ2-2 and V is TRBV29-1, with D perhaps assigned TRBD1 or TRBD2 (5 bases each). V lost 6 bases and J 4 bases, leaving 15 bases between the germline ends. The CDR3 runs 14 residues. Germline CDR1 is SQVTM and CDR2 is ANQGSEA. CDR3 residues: CSVAIGGGTGELFF. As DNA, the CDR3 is TGCAGCGTAGCGATTGGGGGTGGCACCGGGGAGCTGTTTTTT.

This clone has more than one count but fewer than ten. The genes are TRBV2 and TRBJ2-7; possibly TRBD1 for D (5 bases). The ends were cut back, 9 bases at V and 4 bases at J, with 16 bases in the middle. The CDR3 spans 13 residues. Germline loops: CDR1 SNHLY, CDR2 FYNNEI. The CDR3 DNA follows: TGTGCCAGTTCTGGAGAAAGGGGTTACGAGCAGTACTTC. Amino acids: CASSGERGYEQYF.

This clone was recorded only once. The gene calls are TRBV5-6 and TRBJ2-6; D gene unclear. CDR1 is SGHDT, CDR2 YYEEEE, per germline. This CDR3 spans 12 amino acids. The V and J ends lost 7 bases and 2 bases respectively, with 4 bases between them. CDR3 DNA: TGTGCCAGCTCAGCTGGGGCCAACGTCCTGACTTTC. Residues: CASSAGANVLTF.

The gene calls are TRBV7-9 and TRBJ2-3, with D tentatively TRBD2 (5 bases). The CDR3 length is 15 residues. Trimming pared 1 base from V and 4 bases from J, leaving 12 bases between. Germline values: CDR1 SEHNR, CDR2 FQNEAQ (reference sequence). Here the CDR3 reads CASSLGGAGSDTQYF. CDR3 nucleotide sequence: TGTGCCAGCAGCTTAGGGGGAGCCGGCTCAGATACGCAGTATTTT.

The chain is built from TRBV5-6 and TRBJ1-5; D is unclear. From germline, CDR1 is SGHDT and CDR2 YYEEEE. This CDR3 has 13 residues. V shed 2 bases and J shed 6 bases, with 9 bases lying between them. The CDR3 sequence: CASSFRATQPQHF. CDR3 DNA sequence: TGTGCCAGCAGCTTTCGGGCCACTCAGCCCCAGCATTTT.

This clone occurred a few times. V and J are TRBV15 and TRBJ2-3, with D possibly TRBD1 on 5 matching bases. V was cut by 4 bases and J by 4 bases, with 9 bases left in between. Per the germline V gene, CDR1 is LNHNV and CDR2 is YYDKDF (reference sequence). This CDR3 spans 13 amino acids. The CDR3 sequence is CATSTDTSDTQYF. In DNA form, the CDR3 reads TGTGCCACCAGCACGGACACCTCAGATACGCAGTATTTT. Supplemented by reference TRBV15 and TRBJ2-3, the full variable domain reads DAMVIQNPRYQVTQFGKPVTLSCSQTLNHNVMYWYQQKSSQAPKLLFHYYDKDFNNEADTPDNFQSRRPNTSFCFLDIRSPGLGDTAMYLCATSTDTSDTQYFGPGTRLTVL.

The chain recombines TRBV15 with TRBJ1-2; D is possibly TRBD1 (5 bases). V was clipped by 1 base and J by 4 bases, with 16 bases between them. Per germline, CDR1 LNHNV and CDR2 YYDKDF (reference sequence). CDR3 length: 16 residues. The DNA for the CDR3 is TGTGCCACCAGCAGAGGATTTTCGGGGGAAGGCTATGGCTACACCTTC. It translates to CATSRGFSGEGYGYTF. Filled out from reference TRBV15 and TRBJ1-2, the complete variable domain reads DAMVIQNPRYQVTQFGKPVTLSCSQTLNHNVMYWYQQKSSQAPKLLFHYYDKDFNNEADTPDNFQSRRPNTSFCFLDIRSPGLGDTAMYLCATSRGFSGEGYGYTFGSGTRLTVV.

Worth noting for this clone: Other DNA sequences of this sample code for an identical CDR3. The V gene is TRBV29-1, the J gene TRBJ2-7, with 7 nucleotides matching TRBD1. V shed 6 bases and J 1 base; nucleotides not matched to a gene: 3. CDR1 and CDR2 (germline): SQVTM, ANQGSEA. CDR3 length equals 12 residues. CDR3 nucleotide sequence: TGCAGCGTGCGACAGGGTTCCTACGAGCAGTACTTC. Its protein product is CSVRQGSYEQYF.

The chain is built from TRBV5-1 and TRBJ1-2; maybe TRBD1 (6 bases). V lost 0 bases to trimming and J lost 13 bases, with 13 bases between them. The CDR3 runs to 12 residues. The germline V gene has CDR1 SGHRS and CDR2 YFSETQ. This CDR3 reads CASSLGQGIGTF. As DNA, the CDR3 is TGCGCCAGCAGCTTGGGGCAGGGGATTGGCACCTTC.

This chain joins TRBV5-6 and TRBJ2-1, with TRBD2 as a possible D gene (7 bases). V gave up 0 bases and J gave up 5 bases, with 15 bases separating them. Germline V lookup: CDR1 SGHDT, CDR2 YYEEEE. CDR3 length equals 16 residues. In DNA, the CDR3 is TGTGCCAGCAGCTTGGTCGCGGGGGCCAGGAACAATGAGCAGTTCTTC. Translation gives CASSLVAGARNNEQFF.

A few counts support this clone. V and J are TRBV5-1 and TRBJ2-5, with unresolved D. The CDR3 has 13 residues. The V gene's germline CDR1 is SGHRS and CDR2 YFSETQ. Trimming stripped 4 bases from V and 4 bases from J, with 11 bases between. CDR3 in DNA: TGCGCCAGCAGCCGGTCCTTTAGAGAGACCCAGTACTTC. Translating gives CASSRSFRETQYF.

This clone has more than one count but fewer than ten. CDR3 loop: CSVGFLPYEQYF. For the CDR3, the DNA is TGCAGCGTTGGATTTCTGCCCTACGAGCAGTACTTC. The chain links TRBV29-1 to TRBJ2-7; unclear D gene. Trimming shortened V by 4 bases and J by 2 bases, and 9 bases separated the two germline ends. Germline V lookup: CDR1 SQVTM, CDR2 ANQGSEA. The CDR3 has 12 amino acids.

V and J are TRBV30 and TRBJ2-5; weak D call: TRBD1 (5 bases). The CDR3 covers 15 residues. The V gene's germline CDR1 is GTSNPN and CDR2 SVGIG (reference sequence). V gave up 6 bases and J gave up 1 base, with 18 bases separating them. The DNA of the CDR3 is TGTGCCTGCAATTTACCCCGACAGACCCAAGAGACCCAGTACTTC. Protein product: CACNLPRQTQETQYF.

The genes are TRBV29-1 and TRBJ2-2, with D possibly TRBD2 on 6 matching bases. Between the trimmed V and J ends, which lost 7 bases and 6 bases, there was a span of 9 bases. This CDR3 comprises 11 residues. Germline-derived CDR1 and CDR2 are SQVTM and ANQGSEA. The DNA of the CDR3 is TGCAGCGCCGGGGGTGCCGGGGAGCTGTTTTTT. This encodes CSAGGAGELFF.

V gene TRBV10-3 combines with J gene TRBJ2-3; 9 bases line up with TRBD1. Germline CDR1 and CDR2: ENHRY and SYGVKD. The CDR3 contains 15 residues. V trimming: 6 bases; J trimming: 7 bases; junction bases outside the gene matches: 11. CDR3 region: CAISQGTGPLYTQYF. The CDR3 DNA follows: TGTGCCATCAGCCAGGGGACAGGGCCTCTATATACGCAGTATTTT.

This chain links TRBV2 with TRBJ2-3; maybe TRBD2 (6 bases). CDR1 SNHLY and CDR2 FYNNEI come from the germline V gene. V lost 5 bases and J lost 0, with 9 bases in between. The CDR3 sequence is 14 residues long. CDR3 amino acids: CASSLAISTDTQYF. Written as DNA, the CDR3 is TGTGCCAGCAGTCTAGCGATTAGCACAGATACGCAGTATTTT.

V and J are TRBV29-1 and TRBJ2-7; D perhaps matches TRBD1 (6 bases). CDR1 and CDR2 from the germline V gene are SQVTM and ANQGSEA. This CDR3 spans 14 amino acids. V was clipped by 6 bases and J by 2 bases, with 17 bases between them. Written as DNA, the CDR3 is TGCAGCGTGGCGACAGGAGTTACAACCTACGAGCAGTACTTC. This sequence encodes CSVATGVTTYEQYF.

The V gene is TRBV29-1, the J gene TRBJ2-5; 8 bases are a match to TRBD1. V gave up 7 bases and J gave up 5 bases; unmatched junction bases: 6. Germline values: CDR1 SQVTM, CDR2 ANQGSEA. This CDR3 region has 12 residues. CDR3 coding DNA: TGCAGCGCCTCGGACAGGGTCGAGACCCAGTACTTC. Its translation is CSASDRVETQYF.

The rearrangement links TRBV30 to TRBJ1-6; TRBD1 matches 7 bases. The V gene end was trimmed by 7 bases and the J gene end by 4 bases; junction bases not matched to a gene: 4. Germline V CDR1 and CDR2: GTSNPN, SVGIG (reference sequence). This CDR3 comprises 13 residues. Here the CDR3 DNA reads TGTGCCTTGGGGGGACAGTATAATTCACCCCTCCACTTT. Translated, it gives CALGGQYNSPLHF.

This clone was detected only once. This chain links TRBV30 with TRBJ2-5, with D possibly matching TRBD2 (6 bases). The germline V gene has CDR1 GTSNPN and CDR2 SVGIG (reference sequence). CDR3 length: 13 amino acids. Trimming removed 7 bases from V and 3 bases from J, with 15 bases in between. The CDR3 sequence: CASTGGSKETQYF. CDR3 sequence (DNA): TGTGCCTCGACTGGGGGGTCGAAAGAGACCCAGTACTTC.

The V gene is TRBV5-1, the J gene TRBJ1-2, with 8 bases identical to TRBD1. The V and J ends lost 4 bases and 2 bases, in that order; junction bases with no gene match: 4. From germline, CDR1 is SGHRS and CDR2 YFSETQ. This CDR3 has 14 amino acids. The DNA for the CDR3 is TGCGCCAGCAGCGCCCGGACAGGGAACTATGGCTACACCTTC. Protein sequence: CASSARTGNYGYTF.

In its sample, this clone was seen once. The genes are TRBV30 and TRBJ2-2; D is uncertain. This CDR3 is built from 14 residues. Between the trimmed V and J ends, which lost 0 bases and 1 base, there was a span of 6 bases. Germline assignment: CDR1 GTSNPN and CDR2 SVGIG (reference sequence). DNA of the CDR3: TGTGCCTGGAGTGTACGTGTGAACACCGGGGAGCTGTTTTTT. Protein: CAWSVRVNTGELFF.